This TCR beta chain was sequenced for a study of control samples from healthy donors and cancer patients. V shed 4 bases and J 4 bases; nucleotides not matched to a gene: 14. CDR1 and CDR2 from the germline V gene are SEHNR and FQNEAQ (reference sequence). The CDR3 sequence is 17 residues long. Repertoires were generated with immunoSEQ multiplex PCR, while TCRdb's copy carries only in-frame clones and drops some. The top ten clones hold 3.6% of a sample with some 120,000 clones, about 94% of them seen once. V gene TRBV7-9 combines with J gene TRBJ1-1; TRBD1 aligns across 8 bases. This TCR was sampled from a man aged 25-45 years in good health. Sequencing used blood. CDR3 sequence (DNA): TGTGCCAGCAGCTCCATGGGGACGAGACAGGGGTCCACTGAAGCTTTCTTT. It encodes CASSSMGTRQGSTEAFF.